This T cell receptor beta chain derives from a study of T-cell reconstitution after alpha-beta-depleted transplantation in children. Study-level findings and limits: Once a year had passed after transplant, T-cell counts and diversity came mostly from newly produced T cells. TCRbeta diversity was high at day 60 in some patients (a result of surviving recipient T cells and thymic progenitors).

Researchers prepared the TCRbeta library using unique molecular identifiers, the study reports. Via MiXCR, TCRdb re-called the PCR reads, giving one row per CDR3 protein. The sample includes about 17,000 distinct CDR3 sequences, approximately 5.3% of them seen just once. There are many counts of this clonotype. Its specificity is not known. The CDR3 has 19 residues. Germline trimming cut 0 bases from V and 0 bases from J; bases unmatched to any gene: 9. Germline V gene data show CDR1 as LNHNV and CDR2 as YYDKDF (reference sequence). The sequence was obtained from a boy between 5 and 17 years old with acute lymphoblastic leukemia, due to receive a stem cell transplant. Sample: PBMCs, taken before TCRalphabeta/CD19-depleted stem cell transplant. V and J are TRBV15 and TRBJ2-1; TRBD2 aligns across 9 bases. CDR3 residues: CATSRDRTSDRGSYNEQFF. The CDR3 bases are TGTGCCACCAGCAGAGATAGGACTAGCGATAGGGGCTCCTACAATGAGCAGTTCTTC.